The 32 T cell receptor beta chains below all came from one sample that was sequenced in a study of molecular identifiers for immune sequencing clone quantification. MiXCR, run by TCRdb on the PCR reads, gives a single entry per CDR3 protein. This sample has about 320,000 distinct CDR3 sequences, with about 23% found just once. The sequencing input was naive CD8+ T cells from blood, with Jurkat cell RNA spiked in. Specified subset: FACS-sorted CD8+CD4-CCR7+CD45RA+ naive T cells. The receptors were gathered from a human donor in good health. Some libraries in this study had Jurkat cell RNA spiked in.

This clonotype was seen a handful of times. J is TRBJ1-5 and V is TRBV21-1; the table assigns TRBD1, which was not confirmed against the DNA. TRBV21-1 counts as a pseudogene. CDR3 length: 17 amino acids. CDR3 sequence: CDTSCRAGLFSNQPQHF. The CDR3 region has the DNA TGTGACACTTCCTGCAGGGCGGGGTTGTTTAGCAATCAGCCCCAGCATTTT.

V is TRBV27 and J is TRBJ2-1, with D perhaps matching TRBD1 (6 bases). The CDR3 length is 15 residues. With 2 bases removed from V and 4 bases from J, the gap between germline ends came to 12 bases. Germline V gene lookup returns CDR1 MNHEY and CDR2 SMNVEV (reference sequence). CDR3 nucleotides: TGTGCCAGCAGTTTAGAGGGAAGGGGGTACAATGAGCAGTTCTTC. Translating it yields CASSLEGRGYNEQFF.

V usage is TRBV2 and J usage is TRBJ1-5; 8 nucleotides line up with TRBD1. The CDR3 runs to 14 residues. V lost 4 bases to trimming and J lost 7 bases; unmatched junction nucleotides: 6. Looked up from germline, CDR1 is SNHLY and CDR2 is FYNNEI. The CDR3 here is CASSVAGGAQPQHF. CDR3 in DNA: TGTGCCAGCAGTGTGGCAGGGGGCGCCCAGCCCCAGCATTTT.

This rearrangement joins TRBV5-4 to TRBJ2-7; maybe TRBD2 (6 bases). Germline V gene sequence: CDR1 SGHNT, CDR2 YYREEE (reference sequence). The length of the CDR3 is 13 residues. V lost 4 bases to trimming and J lost 4 bases, with 12 bases between them. CDR3 loop: CASSPWGVYEQYF. CDR3 nucleotide sequence: TGTGCCAGCAGCCCGTGGGGGGTTTACGAGCAGTACTTC.

CDR3 protein: CASSQGMGDSAPQHF. CDR3 DNA: TGCGCCAGCAGCCAAGGGATGGGGGACTCTGCGCCCCAGCATTTT. The J gene is TRBJ1-5, the V gene TRBV4-1; TRBD1 is a possible D gene (5 bases). The germline CDR1 and CDR2 sequences are MGHRA and YSYEKL. V dropped 1 base and J dropped 9 bases, with 16 bases sitting between them. CDR3 length: 15 residues.

This clonotype has ten or more counts. This chain joins TRBV7-2 and TRBJ2-6, with 7 positions matching TRBD1. CDR3 size: 18 residues. After removal of 3 bases from V and 0 bases from J, the junction contained 8 bases not matched to a gene. Per the germline V gene, CDR1 is SGHTA and CDR2 is FQGNSA. For the CDR3, the DNA is TGTGCCAGCAGCTTCGGGACAGCCCCTAACTCTGGGGCCAACGTCCTGACTTTC. This translates into CASSFGTAPNSGANVLTF.

In its sample, this clonotype was seen a few times. The chain is built from TRBV20-1 and TRBJ1-5; tentatively, D is TRBD1 (5 bases). The germline gives CDR1 DFQATT, CDR2 SNEGSKA (reference sequence). V gave up 8 bases and J gave up 6 bases, with 17 bases separating them. The length of the CDR3 is 13 residues. Written as DNA, the CDR3 is TGCAGTATCACTCAGGGAAGAGGTCAGCCCCAGCATTTT. Translating gives CSITQGRGQPQHF.

J is TRBJ2-2 and V is TRBV2, with D maybe TRBD1 (5 bases). The germline V gene encodes CDR1 SNHLY and CDR2 FYNNEI. Trimming cost V 0 bases and J 6 bases, with 5 bases left between them. CDR3 size: 13 residues. CDR3 in DNA: TGTGCCAGCAGTGAAGCAGGGGCCGGGGAGCTGTTTTTT. Protein sequence: CASSEAGAGELFF.

The chain employs TRBV7-6 and TRBJ1-4; TRBD1 matches at 8 bases. There are 14 residues in the CDR3. Germline CDR1 SGHVS, CDR2 FNYEAQ. V was clipped by 5 bases and J by 6 bases; unmatched bases: 5. CDR3 sequence: CASSRDRGDEKLFF. Written as DNA, the CDR3 is TGTGCCAGCAGCCGCGACAGGGGCGATGAAAAACTGTTTTTT.

The V call is TRBV7-6, the J call TRBJ2-5; 10 bases are a match to TRBD1. Looked up from germline, CDR1 is SGHVS and CDR2 is FNYEAQ. The J segment lost 5 bases and the V segment lost 2 bases, leaving 5 bases of the junction unmatched. The CDR3 covers 15 residues. The CDR3 is CASSLPGQGGETQYF. The CDR3 DNA is TGTGCCAGCAGCTTACCAGGACAGGGGGGGGAGACCCAGTACTTC.

The CDR3 DNA follows: TGTGCCAGTAGTATGGGAGACAGGGGCCCGGCGACCCAGTACTTC. It yields the protein CASSMGDRGPATQYF. The gene calls are TRBV19 and TRBJ2-5, with 8 bases aligning to TRBD1. V dropped 3 bases and J dropped 7; count of bases not matched to a gene: 10. CDR1 is LNHDA, CDR2 SQIVND, per germline (reference sequence). This CDR3 has 15 amino acids.

This clonotype has ten or more counts. The chain joins TRBV7-9 to TRBJ2-1; TRBD2 aligns across 8 bases. The V and J ends lost 7 bases and 3 bases, in that order; junction bases with no gene match: 2. Germline CDR1 is SEHNR and CDR2 is FQNEAQ (reference sequence). The length of the CDR3 is 13 residues. In nucleotides, the CDR3 is TGTGCCAGCACTGGGACTAGCTACAATGAGCAGTTCTTC. This translates into CASTGTSYNEQFF.

This chain joins TRBV7-8 and TRBJ2-5; 7 nucleotides line up with TRBD2. The CDR3 is 13 residues long. The V segment lost 5 bases and the J segment 5 bases; nucleotides outside the gene matches: 5. Germline V CDR1 and CDR2: SGHVS, FQNEAQ. CDR3 coding DNA: TGTGCCAGCAGCAGGCGGGGGACGGAGACCCAGTACTTC. Protein: CASSRRGTETQYF.

As for this clonotype: A much larger clone differs from this one at a single base, so this may be a read error. This chain uses TRBV4-1 with TRBJ1-5; D gene ambiguous. The germline gives CDR1 MGHRA, CDR2 YSYEKL. The CDR3 has 13 amino acids. The CDR3 sequence is CAGSQAPEVGQHF. DNA of the CDR3: TGCGCCGGCAGCCAAGCTCCCGAAGTGGGCCAGCATTTT.

V and J are TRBV3-1 and TRBJ2-7; D uncertain. CDR1 is LGHDT and CDR2 is YNNKEL in the germline V gene (reference sequence). Trimming removed 0 bases at V and 4 bases at J, with 13 bases between. The CDR3 consists of 15 residues. The CDR3 sequence is CASSQDKGQFYEQYF. CDR3 DNA sequence: TGTGCCAGCAGCCAAGATAAAGGGCAGTTTTACGAGCAGTACTTC.

This clonotype was recorded at least ten times. The gene calls are TRBV6-2 or TRBV6-3 and TRBJ2-4, with D possibly matching TRBD1 (6 bases). Trimming stripped 6 bases from V and 8 bases from J, with 8 bases between. In germline, CDR1 is MNHEY, CDR2 SVGEGT. The length of the CDR3 is 11 residues. The chain's CDR3 is CASSQGYIQYF. The CDR3 DNA follows: TGTGCCAGCAGCCAGGGGTACATTCAGTACTTC.

This clonotype has just a few counts. Its ends do not fully match the called genes, so a read error is possible. The chain has TRBV2 and TRBJ2-5; 7 nucleotides align to TRBD1. Germline CDR1 is SNHLY and CDR2 is FYNNEI. The CDR3 has 13 amino acids. Here the CDR3 reads CATRGDSQETQCF. The CDR3 region has the DNA TGTGCCACACGTGGGGACAGCCAAGAGACCCAGTGCTTC.

This clonotype turned up a few times. The chain couples TRBV21-1 to TRBJ1-5; the table assigns TRBD1, which was not confirmed against the DNA. TRBV21-1 is reported as a pseudogene. This CDR3 is 14 amino acids long. The CDR3 coding sequence is TGTGCCAGCAGCCCCCGGTGGGCATTTCAGCCCCAGCATTTT. This translates into CASSPRWAFQPQHF.

J is TRBJ2-3 and V is TRBV5-3; 9 bases map to TRBD2. TRBV5-3 is an open reading frame whose function is uncertain. The ends lost 8 bases at V and 5 bases at J; junction bases unmatched: 15. This CDR3 is 16 amino acids long. The CDR3 sequence is CASSSGDLLKIDTQYF. CDR3 DNA sequence: TGTGCCAGCTCTAGCGGGGACCTCCTAAAGATAGATACGCAGTATTTT.

This clonotype occurred many times. This chain joins TRBV28 and TRBJ2-5; unclear D gene. V gave up 6 bases and J gave up 1 base, with 6 bases separating them. This CDR3 spans 12 amino acids. Germline CDR1 and CDR2: MDHEN and SYDVKM. The CDR3 DNA follows: TGTGCCAGCAGGGGCATCCAAGAGACCCAGTACTTC. Translation: CASRGIQETQYF.

The gene calls are TRBV20-1 and TRBJ2-7, with D perhaps TRBD1 (5 bases). CDR3 size: 14 residues. CDR1 and CDR2 from the germline V gene are DFQATT and SNEGSKA (reference sequence). Trimming cost V 3 bases and J 1 base, with 13 bases left between them. The chain's CDR3 is CSARADIASYEQYF. In DNA form, the CDR3 reads TGCAGTGCTAGGGCGGACATCGCGTCCTACGAGCAGTACTTC.

This clonotype was observed once. Sequence at one end of the junction differs from germline and may be a read error. This chain joins TRBV7-6 and TRBJ2-1, with 7 bases aligning to TRBD1. The CDR3 contains 15 residues. Germline V gene lookup returns CDR1 SGHVS and CDR2 FNYEAQ. The CDR3 loop is CASSPDRSSYNEQSF. The CDR3, as DNA: TGTGCCAGCAGCCCGGACAGGTCCTCCTACAATGAGCAGTCCTTC. Full variable domain (missing parts from reference TRBV7-6 and TRBJ2-1): GAGVSQSPRYKVTKRGQDVALRCDPISGHVSLYWYRQALGQGPEFLTYFNYEAQQDKSGLPNDRFSAERPEGSISTLTIQRTEQRDSAMYRCASSPDRSSYNEQSFGPGTRLTVL.

There are many counts of this clonotype. The chain carries TRBV6-5 and TRBJ1-1; D possibly corresponds to TRBD1 (5 bases). Trimming left V 0 bases short and J 1 base short, with 12 bases between. The length of the CDR3 is 16 residues. Germline V CDR1 and CDR2: MNHEY, SVGAGI. In DNA, the CDR3 is TGTGCCAGCAGTTACTCTGAGGGACTGAGGAACACTGAAGCTTTCTTT. Encoded protein: CASSYSEGLRNTEAFF.

This clonotype appeared a few times. The chain links TRBV7-2 to TRBJ2-7, with TRBD1 matching 8 bases. V was pared by 3 bases and J by 3 bases, with 4 bases of the junction left unmatched. Per germline, CDR1 SGHTA and CDR2 FQGNSA. The CDR3 is 14 residues long. Here the CDR3 reads CASSFDRGVYEQYF. The CDR3 nucleotides read TGTGCCAGCAGCTTCGACAGGGGAGTCTACGAGCAGTACTTC.

The CDR3 spells CASSSTGSPGQYF. The DNA of the CDR3 is TGTGCCAGCAGCTCGACGGGCTCGCCGGGGCAGTACTTC. The J gene is TRBJ2-7, the V gene TRBV7-9; D not resolved. Germline V lookup: CDR1 SEHNR, CDR2 FQNEAQ (reference sequence). The CDR3 has 13 amino acids. Trimming pared 4 bases from V and 9 bases from J, leaving 16 bases between.

The chain employs TRBV11-2 and TRBJ2-1, with 9 bases that match TRBD1. This CDR3 is built from 16 residues. Germline V gene data show CDR1 as SGHAT and CDR2 as FQNNGV. The junction had 4 bases not matched to a gene; V was cut back by 2 bases and J by 2 bases. Written as DNA, the CDR3 is TGTGCCAGCAGCTTAACGGGACAGGGAGCCTACAATGAGCAGTTCTTC. This translates into CASSLTGQGAYNEQFF.

A few counts support this clonotype. The junction departs from germline at one end; a sequencing error may be responsible. J is TRBJ2-7 and V is TRBV28, with D perhaps matching TRBD2 (6 bases). This CDR3 comprises 16 residues. Per the germline V gene, CDR1 is MDHEN and CDR2 is SYDVKM. The CDR3 sequence: CASSWPLRGSSCEQYF. The CDR3 DNA is TGTGCCAGCAGTTGGCCGTTGCGGGGCAGCTCCTGCGAGCAGTACTTC.

This clonotype came up many times. The J gene is TRBJ2-5, the V gene TRBV12-3 or TRBV12-4; D is unresolved. The CDR3 runs 11 residues. V shed 4 bases and J shed 9 bases, with 9 bases lying between them. Here the CDR3 reads CASSSGRAQYF. The DNA for the CDR3 is TGTGCCAGCAGTTCCGGGCGTGCCCAGTACTTC.

There are many counts of this clonotype. The chain employs TRBV4-3 and TRBJ1-5; D unclear. Germline assignment: CDR1 LGHNA and CDR2 YSLEER. Trimming stripped 0 bases from V and 2 bases from J, with 11 bases between. The CDR3 length is 16 residues. CDR3 in amino acids: CASSQDRRSGNQPQHF. The CDR3 nucleotides are TGCGCCAGCAGCCAAGATCGGCGGTCAGGCAATCAGCCCCAGCATTTT.

This clonotype was observed a few times. The genes are TRBV9 and TRBJ2-3; tentatively, D is TRBD1 (6 bases). Trimming took off 4 bases at V and 6 bases at J, with 21 bases between the two ends. This CDR3 region has 16 residues. Per the germline V gene, CDR1 is SGDLS and CDR2 is YYNGEE. The CDR3 DNA reads as TGTGCCAGCAGCTCCGTCGAGGGGGTCCCCTGGGATACGCAGTATTTT. Its protein product is CASSSVEGVPWDTQYF.

This clonotype was observed a handful of times. The rearrangement joins TRBV12-3 or TRBV12-4 to TRBJ2-3; 7 bases are a match to TRBD1. Germline trimming cut 8 bases from V and 2 bases from J; bases unmatched to any gene: 10. The CDR3 is 15 residues long. The chain's CDR3 is CASSAGTAFTDTQYF. As DNA, the CDR3 is TGTGCCAGCTCTGCCGGGACAGCCTTCACAGATACGCAGTATTTT.

This clonotype was observed a few times. The rearrangement joins TRBV7-9 to TRBJ2-7; D is possibly TRBD2 (5 bases). Germline V CDR1 and CDR2: SEHNR, FQNEAQ (reference sequence). This CDR3 contains 16 residues. V was shortened by 4 bases and J by 5 bases, with 21 bases between the two germline ends. The CDR3 protein is CASSYPRGKEANEQYF. The CDR3, as DNA: TGTGCCAGCAGCTATCCCCGGGGAAAAGAAGCGAACGAGCAGTACTTC.